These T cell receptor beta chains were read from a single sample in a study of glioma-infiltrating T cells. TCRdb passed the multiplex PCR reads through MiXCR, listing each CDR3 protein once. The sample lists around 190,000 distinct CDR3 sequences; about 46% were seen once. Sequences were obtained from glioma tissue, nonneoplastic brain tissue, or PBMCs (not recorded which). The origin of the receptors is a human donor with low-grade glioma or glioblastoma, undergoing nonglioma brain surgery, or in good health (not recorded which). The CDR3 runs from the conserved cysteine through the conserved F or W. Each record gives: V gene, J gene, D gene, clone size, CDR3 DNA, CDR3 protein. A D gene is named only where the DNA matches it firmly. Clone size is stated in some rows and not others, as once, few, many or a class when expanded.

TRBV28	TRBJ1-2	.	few	TGTGCCAGCAAGGGGACCTACAACTATTGCTACACCTTC	CASKGTYNYCYTF
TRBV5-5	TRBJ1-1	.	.	TGTGCCAGCAGCCTCTACTCTCCCACTGAAGCTTTCTTT	CASSLYSPTEAFF
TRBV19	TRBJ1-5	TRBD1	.	TGTGCCAGTAGTATGCACAGGGGTAGCAATCAGCTCCAGCATTTT	CASSMHRGSNQLQHF
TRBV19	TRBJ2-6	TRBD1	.	TGTGCCACCCAGGACAGGCGTCGCTCTGGGGCCAACGTCCTGGCTTTC	CATQDRRRSGANVLAF
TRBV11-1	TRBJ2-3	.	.	TGTGCCAGCGGCTACCAGGCAGATACTCAGTATTTT	CASGYQADTQYF
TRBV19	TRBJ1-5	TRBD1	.	TGTGCCAGTAAGTTAAAAGGGGGCGACCCTAGGCCCAAGCATTTT	CASKLKGGDPRPKHF
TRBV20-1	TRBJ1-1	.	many	TGCAGTGCTGAAGGGACGGTGAACACTGAAGCTTTCTTT	CSAEGTVNTEAFF
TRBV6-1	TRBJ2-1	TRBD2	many	TGTGCCAGCTCCCCCGCGGGAGCAGACTACAATGAGCAGTTCTTC	CASSPAGADYNEQFF
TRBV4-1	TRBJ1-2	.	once	TGCGCCAGCAGCCAACTGAGAAAACCTGGCCATGGCTACACCTTC	CASSQLRKPGHGYTF
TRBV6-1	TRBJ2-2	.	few	TGTGCCAGCAGCCCTATCCAGGCCGGGGAGCTGTTTTTT	CASSPIQAGELFF
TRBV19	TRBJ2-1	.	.	TGTGCCAGTAGTATACTGCATGAGCAGTTCTTC	CASSILHEQFF
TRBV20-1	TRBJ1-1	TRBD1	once	TGCAGTGCTCGAAAAACAGGGGGCCGACTTGAAGCTTTCTTT	CSARKTGGRLEAFF
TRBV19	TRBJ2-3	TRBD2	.	TGTGCCAGTAGTACAGGGACTAGCTTAAGTACGGATACGCAGTATTTT	CASSTGTSLSTDTQYF